This T cell receptor (beta chain) was recovered during a study of T cell responses to AZD1222 COVID-19 vaccine. The data were produced by immunoSEQ multiplex PCR, yet TCRdb's version contains in-frame clones alone and is incomplete. The sample lists around 130,000 clones; roughly 88% were seen once. Study-level points and caveats: There were mostly white British donors and more females than males, and clonal diversity was possibly underestimated.

Concerning this clone: What it recognizes is unknown.

Germline CDR1 and CDR2: SGHRS and YFSETQ. This CDR3 is built from 16 residues. Unmatched junction bases numbered 6, after V lost 0 bases and J lost 7 bases. The clonotype was recovered from an adult in good health. The chain recombines TRBV5-1 with TRBJ2-7; 14 nucleotides align to TRBD2. Sample: peripheral blood, taken on day 0 of MenACWY control vaccination. The DNA for the CDR3 is TGCGCCAGCAGCTTGGAGGGACTAGCGGGAGTGAGAGAGCAGTACTTC. Protein: CASSLEGLAGVREQYF.